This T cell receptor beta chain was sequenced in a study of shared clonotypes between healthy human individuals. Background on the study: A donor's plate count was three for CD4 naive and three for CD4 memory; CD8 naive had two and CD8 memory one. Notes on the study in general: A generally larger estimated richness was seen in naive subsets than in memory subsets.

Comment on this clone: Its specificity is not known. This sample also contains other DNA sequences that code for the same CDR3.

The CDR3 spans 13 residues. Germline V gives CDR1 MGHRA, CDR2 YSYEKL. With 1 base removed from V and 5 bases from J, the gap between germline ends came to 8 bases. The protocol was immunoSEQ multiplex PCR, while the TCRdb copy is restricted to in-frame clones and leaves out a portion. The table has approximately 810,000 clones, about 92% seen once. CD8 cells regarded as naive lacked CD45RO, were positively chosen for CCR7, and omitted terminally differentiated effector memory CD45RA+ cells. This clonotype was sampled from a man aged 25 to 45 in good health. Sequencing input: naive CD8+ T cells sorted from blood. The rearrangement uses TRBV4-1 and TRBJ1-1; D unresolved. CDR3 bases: TGCGCCAGCAGCCAAGGCGTGGGGACTGAAGCTTTCTTT. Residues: CASSQGVGTEAFF.